The T cell receptor beta chain described here comes from a study of blood T cell repertoires in COVID-19 (dated by TCRdb to 2020 to 2022). Turning to the overall study: The collaborator samples originated in the United States, Italy and Spain and spanned the acute and convalescent phases of COVID-19. The prospective study material was composed of cDNA or gDNA derived from T cells, B-cell-depleted T cells, or PBMCs. Deeply sampled blood TCRbeta repertoires from subjects exposed to, actively infected with, or recovered from COVID-19 were included in the dataset. The repertoires were released in a freely available public database intended as a resource for research on the immune response to SARS-CoV-2. The samples were drawn from two sources: the first 160 participants of the ongoing ImmuneRACE study, and 1,000 to 1,500 subjects contributed by 6 global collaborators. Nearly every sample came with metadata listing a de-identified subject ID, COVID-19 status, age in years and sex. Where available, HLA class I and class II types were obtained from metadata supplied by the sample provider rather than from assay-based typing.

From a lookup of the germline V gene, CDR1 and CDR2 are MNHNS and SASEGT. Reading from cysteine to phenylalanine, the CDR3 counts 15 amino acids. Only the CDR3 DNA stays, 45 bases, in frame from base 1. V is cut back by 1 base and J by 1 base, with 2 bases in the junction unmatched. As regards this clone: Its antigen is unknown. There are no base qualities to consult, and no much larger clone falls within one base.

Collaborating institutions collected whole blood in K2EDTA tubes following their own protocols. Collaborator samples were shipped for TCRbeta analysis as frozen whole blood, isolated PBMCs, or DNA extracted from either sample type. On the study overall, not on this receptor specifically: How much clinical and demographic metadata was included differed by source and by participant, and the metadata was provided uncurated.

TCRbeta CDR3 regions were amplified from genomic DNA using the immunoSEQ Assay, a bias-controlled multiplex PCR. The published analysis was carried out like this. Nucleated cell counts per sample were estimated from amplification of reference gene primers within the assay. To quantify the absolute abundance of each unique TCRbeta CDR3 rearrangement, sequence reads were collapsed and filtered. For each sample, productive Simpson clonality was calculated as the square root of Simpson's diversity index across productive rearrangements. The table was pulled from immuneACCESS by TCRdb, which kept in-frame rearrangements only. Such tables lose some clones; where checked, under half of the loss comes from unresolved V genes, and the rest has no known cause. The V and J calls and clone size were taken over from that table, and D and trimming were inferred from the DNA. This sample holds 110,000 or so clones; over 75% were observed only once. The ten most abundant clones make up 2% to 3% of the sample.

This TCR came from a human donor in a cohort sampled during active COVID-19. Sequencing input: peripheral blood. The chain joins TRBV6-1 to TRBJ1-1; 8 bases in the middle match TRBD1. The DNA sequence is given as TGTGCCAGCAGTGAAGGACAGGGGCGGAACACTGAAGCTTTCTTT. Translated, it gives CASSEGQGRNTEAFF.